Below are 7 T cell receptor beta chains sequenced from a single sample in a study of T cell responses to AZD1222 COVID-19 vaccine. Clones were read by immunoSEQ multiplex PCR, and TCRdb kept only the in-frame ones, dropping some. The sample lists about 140,000 clones, under 95% occurring once. The input for sequencing was peripheral blood, taken on day 0 of AZD1222 vaccination. These receptors were collected from an adult in good health.

The chain employs TRBV14 and TRBJ1-6, with a possible D match to TRBD1 (6 bases). V shed 1 base and J shed 2 bases, with 15 bases lying between them. The CDR3 loop spans 18 amino acids. Germline V lookup: CDR1 SGHDN, CDR2 FVKESK. The CDR3 DNA sequence: TGTGCCAGCAGCCAAGTTCCCCCTTGGGGGCCCTATAATTCACCCCTCCACTTT. Its translation is CASSQVPPWGPYNSPLHF.

The chain combines TRBV19 with TRBJ1-3; D unresolved. This CDR3 contains 13 residues. CDR1 is LNHDA and CDR2 is SQIVND in the germline V gene (reference sequence). The V end lost 7 bases, the J end lost 4 bases, and 11 bases lay between the germline ends. The CDR3 region is CASTETFGNTIYF. CDR3 DNA: TGTGCCAGTACAGAGACATTCGGAAACACCATATATTTT.

The gene calls are TRBV5-1 and TRBJ1-1, with a weak D call TRBD1 (5 bases). V dropped 4 bases and J dropped 3 bases, with 7 bases sitting between them. CDR3 length: 12 amino acids. CDR1 is SGHRS, CDR2 YFSETQ, per germline. The CDR3 sequence: CASSTGYTEAFF. In DNA, the CDR3 is TGCGCCAGCAGCACAGGATACACTGAAGCTTTCTTT.

This clone was seen only once. The chain links TRBV27 to TRBJ1-5, with TRBD1 identical over 8 bases. Germline CDR1 MNHEY, CDR2 SMNVEV (reference sequence). V shed 5 bases and J 9 bases; nucleotides not matched to a gene: 15. The CDR3 sequence is 16 residues long. The CDR3 DNA reads as TGTGCCAGCAGTGTAGGGGACAGGCTGCTTACACGGCCCCAGCATTTT. Translating gives CASSVGDRLLTRPQHF.

The chain recombines TRBV6-5 with TRBJ1-3, with unresolved D. Trimming shortened V by 0 bases and J by 2 bases, and 11 bases separated the two germline ends. This CDR3 has 16 amino acids. CDR1 is MNHEY, CDR2 SVGAGI, per germline. This CDR3 reads CASSYSNPPAGNTIYF. Written as DNA, the CDR3 is TGTGCCAGCAGTTACTCGAATCCCCCGGCTGGAAACACCATATATTTT.

The CDR3 nucleotides are TGTGCCAGCAGCCCTGGGGGTTCGGGGCTTGAAAAACTGTTTTTT. Protein sequence: CASSPGGSGLEKLFF. V is TRBV27 and J is TRBJ1-4, with a weak D call TRBD1 (5 bases). V was cut by 6 bases and J by 7 bases, with 18 bases left in between. Germline V lookup: CDR1 MNHEY, CDR2 SMNVEV (reference sequence). CDR3 size: 15 residues. Looking up the rest from reference TRBV27 and TRBJ1-4 gives the full variable domain: EAQVTQNPRYLITVTGKKLTVTCSQNMNHEYMSWYRQDPGLGLRQIYYSMNVEVTDKGDVPEGYKVSRKEKRNFPLILESPSPNQTSLYFCASSPGGSGLEKLFFGSGTQLSVL.

The genes are TRBV20-1 and TRBJ2-7, with a possible D match to TRBD2 (6 bases). This CDR3 has 11 residues. Between the trimmed V and J ends, which lost 5 bases and 6 bases, there was a span of 11 bases. CDR1 and CDR2 from the germline V gene are DFQATT and SNEGSKA (reference sequence). DNA of the CDR3: TGCAGTGCTGGAGGGCCTCTCGAGCAGTACTTC. This translates into CSAGGPLEQYF.